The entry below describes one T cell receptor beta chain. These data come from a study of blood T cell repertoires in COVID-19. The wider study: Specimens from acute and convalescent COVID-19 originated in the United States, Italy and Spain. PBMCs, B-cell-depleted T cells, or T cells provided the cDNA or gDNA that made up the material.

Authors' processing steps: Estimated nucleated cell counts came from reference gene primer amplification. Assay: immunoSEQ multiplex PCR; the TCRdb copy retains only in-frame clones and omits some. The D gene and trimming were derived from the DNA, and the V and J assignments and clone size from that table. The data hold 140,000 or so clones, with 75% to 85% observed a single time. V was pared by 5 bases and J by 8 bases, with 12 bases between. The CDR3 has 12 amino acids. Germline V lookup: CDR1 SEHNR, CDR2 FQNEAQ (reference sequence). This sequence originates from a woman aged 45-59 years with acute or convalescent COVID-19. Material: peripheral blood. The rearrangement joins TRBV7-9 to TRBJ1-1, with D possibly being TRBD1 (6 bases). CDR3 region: CASSPPTGEAFF. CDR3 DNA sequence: TGTGCCAGCAGCCCCCCTACAGGGGAAGCTTTCTTT.